The source of this T cell receptor beta chain is a study of T-cell memory formation after mild COVID-19. Study-level information: The TCR clusters were mostly specific to one donor.

Worth noting for this clonotype: Its antigen is unknown.

MiXCR was run by TCRdb on the 5' RACE reads, yielding one entry per CDR3 protein. The profile shows roughly 300,000 distinct CDR3 sequences, around 8% of them singletons. Notes on the study in general: Still unconfirmed is whether the second-wave clones peaking on day 37 recognized SARS-CoV-2.

The CDR3 loop spans 14 amino acids. CDR1 LGHNA and CDR2 YSLEER come from the germline V gene. V gave up 0 bases and J gave up 1 base, with 7 bases separating them. The chain combines TRBV4-3 with TRBJ2-7; D gene uncertain. Sequencing was performed on PBMCs or a T cell subset sorted from them (not recorded which). The sequence was collected from a man aged 18-30 years who had mild COVID-19 (a few samples of this study predate the infection). Cell type and time point are not known. The chain's CDR3 is CASSQDGQSYEQYF. The CDR3 coding sequence is TGCGCCAGCAGCCAAGATGGGCAGTCCTACGAGCAGTACTTC.